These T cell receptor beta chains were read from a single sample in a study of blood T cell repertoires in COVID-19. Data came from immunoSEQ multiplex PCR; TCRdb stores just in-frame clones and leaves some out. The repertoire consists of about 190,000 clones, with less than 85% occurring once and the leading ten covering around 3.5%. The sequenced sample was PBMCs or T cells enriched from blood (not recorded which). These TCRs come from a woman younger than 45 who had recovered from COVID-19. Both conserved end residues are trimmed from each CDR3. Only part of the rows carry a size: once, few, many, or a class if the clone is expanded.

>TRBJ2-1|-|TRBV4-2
ASSQEQRGRFHNEQF
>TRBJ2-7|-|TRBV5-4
ASSFDWSPTSSGGGEQY
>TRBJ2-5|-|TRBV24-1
ATSDPRGYQETQY
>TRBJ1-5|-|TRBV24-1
ATSEGAGNDLPQH
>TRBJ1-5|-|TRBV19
ASGQDGSNQPQH
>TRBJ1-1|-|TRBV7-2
ASSPRTGMNTEAF
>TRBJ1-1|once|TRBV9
ASSVREDTEAF
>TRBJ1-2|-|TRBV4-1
ASSQDGTGSYGYT
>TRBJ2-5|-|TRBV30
AWRGSTSGYQETQY
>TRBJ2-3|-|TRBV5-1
ASSLDGGGSDTQY
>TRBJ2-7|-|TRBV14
ASSQGVTGVEQY
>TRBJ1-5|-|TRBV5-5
ASSLVAVNQPQH
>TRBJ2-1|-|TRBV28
ASSSRTEIYNEQF
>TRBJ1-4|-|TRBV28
ASKGGTGNEKLF
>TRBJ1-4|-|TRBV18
ASSPNRDANEKLF
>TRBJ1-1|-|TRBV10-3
AIISQGGSLNTEAF
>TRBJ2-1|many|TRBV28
ASSLNRGMDNEQF
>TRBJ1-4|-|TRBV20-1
GASLSEKLF
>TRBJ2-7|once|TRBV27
ASSFTGAYEQY
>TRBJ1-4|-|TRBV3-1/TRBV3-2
ASSQVQGGKLF
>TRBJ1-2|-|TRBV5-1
ASSLLGTGLEGYT
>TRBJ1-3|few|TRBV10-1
ASSESGSGNTIY
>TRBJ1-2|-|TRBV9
ASSVGAGTNYGYT
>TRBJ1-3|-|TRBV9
ASSVDRFSGNTIY
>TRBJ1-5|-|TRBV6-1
ASSEGSGNSNQPQH
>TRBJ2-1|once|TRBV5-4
ASSLPRTGNEQF
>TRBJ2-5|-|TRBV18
ASSPRNRGLQETQY
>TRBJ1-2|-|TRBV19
ASRLSTVLTGDYGYT
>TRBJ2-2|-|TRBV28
ASLGGNTGELF
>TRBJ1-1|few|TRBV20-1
SAPRAGEAF
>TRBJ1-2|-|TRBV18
ASSPTGSNGYT
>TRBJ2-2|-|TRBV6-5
ASHFTGTAGELF
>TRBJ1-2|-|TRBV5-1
ASSRDTANYGYT
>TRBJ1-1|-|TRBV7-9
ASSLRQLNTEAF
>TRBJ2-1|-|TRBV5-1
ASSPTSDSYNEQF
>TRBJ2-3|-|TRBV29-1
SVEAGTQIDTQY
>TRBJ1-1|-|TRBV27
ASSLWPMNTEAF
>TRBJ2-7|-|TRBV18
ASSPGTGSYEQY
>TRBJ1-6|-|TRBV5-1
ASSLESRDRGRHKNSPLH
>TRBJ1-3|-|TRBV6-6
ASSRGQDSSGNTIY
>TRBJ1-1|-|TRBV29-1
SVYLLTGRNTEAF
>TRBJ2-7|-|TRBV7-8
ASSSRLAGPYEQY
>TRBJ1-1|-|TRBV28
ASSPRRGGYGEAF
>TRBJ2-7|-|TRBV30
AWIAEDEQY
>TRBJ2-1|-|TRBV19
ASSPLGQTYEQF
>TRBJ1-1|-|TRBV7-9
ASSPYPGQENCSEAF
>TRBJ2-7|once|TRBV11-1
ASSLIGQGRYEQY
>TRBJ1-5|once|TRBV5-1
ASRIEDNQPQH